The clone carrying this T cell receptor (beta chain) was found a few times. No antigen is known for it. The entry originates in a study of cytotoxic CD8 clonotypes in ibrutinib-treated CLL. Study information: Investigators collected response samples after a median about 11 months of treatment, range 6 to 36. Whole-study findings and limits: The public clonotypes identified were infrequent and showed contraction or stability on treatment.

The planned depth of sequencing spanned 1 in 200,000 to 1 in 1 million T cells. TCRdb's copy holds only in-frame clones and misses some; the assay was immunoSEQ multiplex PCR. This table has some 80,000 clones, roughly three quarters appearing once. This CDR3 comprises 16 residues. CDR1 is MNHNS, CDR2 SASEGT, per germline. J was trimmed by 0 bases and V by 1 base; bases with no gene match: 6. The sample here was PBMCs, taken after 12 months of ibrutinib treatment. The origin of this receptor is a human donor with chronic lymphocytic leukemia. This chain uses TRBV6-1 with TRBJ2-7; 7 bases are shared with TRBD1. CDR3: CASSEGLGDSSYEQYF. CDR3 bases: TGTGCCAGCAGTGAAGGTCTTGGGGACAGCTCCTACGAGCAGTACTTC.